This TCR beta chain emerged from a study of T-cell reconstitution after alpha-beta-depleted transplantation in children. Germline trimming cut 3 bases from V and 4 bases from J; bases unmatched to any gene: 7. Germline CDR1 reads SGHKS; CDR2 reads YYEKEE (reference sequence). This CDR3 comprises 18 residues. This sample's TCRbeta library carried unique molecular identifier barcodes. MiXCR was run by TCRdb on the PCR reads, yielding one entry per CDR3 protein. The sample includes under 100,000 distinct CDR3 sequences, roughly 15% seen only once; the top ten take roughly a fifth. This clonotype has at least ten counts.

The chain is built from TRBV5-5 and TRBJ2-2, with 15 bases identical to TRBD2. The source was PBMCs, mostly from graft donor cells, collected 180 days after TCRalphabeta/CD19-depleted stem cell transplant. This clonotype was obtained from a male patient aged 2 to 9 who had a stem cell transplant for acute lymphoblastic leukemia, so the T cells may come from the graft donor. DNA for the CDR3: TGTGCCAGCAGCTCTGGACTAGCGGGGGGGCCGGGCACCGGGGAGCTGTTTTTT. Translation gives CASSSGLAGGPGTGELFF.